The clone carrying this T cell receptor (beta chain) was detected once. Its antigen is currently unknown. The CDR3 length is 16 residues. Germline V gene sequence: CDR1 LGHNA, CDR2 YNFKEQ. This sample was taken from a study of shared clonotypes between healthy human individuals. At the level of the study: Each donor had three CD4 naive, three CD4 memory, two CD8 naive and one CD8 memory plate. Whole-study results and caveats: Estimated richness was generally greater in naive than memory subsets.

Every donor was a Caucasian adult from Nashville, Tennessee. In the sorted-subset replicate PCRs, 200 ng DNA, tens of thousands of T cell genomes, was used. The method was immunoSEQ multiplex PCR; TCRdb's version includes in-frame clones alone and lacks a portion of them. The table lists some 500,000 clones, 95% to 96% of them singletons, with about 0.067% in the top ten. This clonotype was sampled from a woman aged 25 to 39 in good health. Sequenced sample: naive CD4+ T cells sorted from blood. Subset: CD45RA+ positively selected. This chain connects TRBV4-2 to TRBJ2-5; 7 bases are shared with TRBD1. The J call is uncertain, as TRBJ2-7 better fits the DNA end. As DNA, the CDR3 is TGTGCCAGCAGCCAAGCCCCCGGGACAGAATCCTACGAGCAGTACTTC. Translated: CASSQAPGTESYEQYF.